These 6 T cell receptor beta chains were sequenced from one sample in a study of beta chain features in type 1 diabetes. TCRB transcripts that were expressed got sequenced, as all of the isolated RNA had been reverse transcribed. Data came from immunoSEQ multiplex PCR; TCRdb stores just in-frame clones and leaves some out. The repertoire holds 430,000 or so clones, with approximately 10% as singletons. Sequenced material: naive CD4+ T cells from blood. The source is a woman under 30 in good health.

The chain combines TRBV7-6 with TRBJ2-1; no firm D call. Germline V gene data show CDR1 as SGHVS and CDR2 as FNYEAQ. V was shortened by 2 bases and J by 4 bases, with 9 bases between the two germline ends. This CDR3 is built from 14 residues. CDR3 loop: CASSLSSEYNEQFF. The CDR3 DNA reads TGTGCCAGCAGCTTATCCTCGGAGTACAATGAGCAGTTCTTC. Combining the CDR3 with reference TRBV7-6 and TRBJ2-1 gives the whole variable domain GAGVSQSPRYKVTKRGQDVALRCDPISGHVSLYWYRQALGQGPEFLTYFNYEAQQDKSGLPNDRFSAERPEGSISTLTIQRTEQRDSAMYRCASSLSSEYNEQFFGPGTRLTVL.

This clone was recorded a few times. J is TRBJ2-5 and V is TRBV6-5; 7 bases are a match to TRBD2. V shed 6 bases, J shed 9 bases, and the junction held 10 bases outside the gene matches. Germline values: CDR1 MNHEY, CDR2 SVGAGI. There are 13 residues in the CDR3. The CDR3 region has the DNA TGTGCCAGCAGCCAGCGGGGAGATGTGGCCCAGTACTTC. Translation: CASSQRGDVAQYF.

Details on this clone: This same CDR3 is encoded by further DNA sequences in the sample. The chain recombines TRBV10-3 with TRBJ2-3; no clear D gene. CDR3 length: 12 amino acids. Germline CDR1 reads ENHRY; CDR2 reads SYGVKD. V lost 3 bases to trimming and J lost 0 bases, with 1 base between them. The CDR3 loop is CAISESTDTQYF. The CDR3 DNA reads TGTGCCATCAGTGAAAGCACAGATACGCAGTATTTT.

CDR3 amino acids: CASSTRPSGDTQYF. The DNA for the CDR3 is TGTGCCAGCAGCACCAGGCCTAGCGGAGATACGCAGTATTTT. This chain uses TRBV7-9 with TRBJ2-3; TRBD2 matches at 7 bases. Trimming at V came to 5 bases and at J to 5 bases, leaving 7 bases not matched to a gene. The CDR3 length is 14 residues. Germline CDR1 SEHNR, CDR2 FQNEAQ (reference sequence).

The genes are TRBV11-2 and TRBJ2-2; D unclear. Germline lookup yields CDR1 SGHAT and CDR2 FQNNGV. The CDR3 is 14 residues long. The germline V and J ends were trimmed by 5 bases and 6 bases, with 13 bases remaining between them. The CDR3 nucleotides read TGTGCCAGCAGCCCCGCCGCGAGGCCCGGGGAGCTGTTTTTT. This sequence encodes CASSPAARPGELFF.

The chain has TRBV7-9 and TRBJ2-7, with TRBD1 matching 7 bases. CDR1 is SEHNR and CDR2 is FQNEAQ in the germline V gene (reference sequence). This CDR3 has 12 residues. The ends lost 6 bases at V and 5 bases at J; junction bases unmatched: 4. The CDR3 is CASRQGTNEQYV. CDR3 sequence (DNA): TGTGCCAGCAGACAGGGGACCAACGAGCAGTACGTC.